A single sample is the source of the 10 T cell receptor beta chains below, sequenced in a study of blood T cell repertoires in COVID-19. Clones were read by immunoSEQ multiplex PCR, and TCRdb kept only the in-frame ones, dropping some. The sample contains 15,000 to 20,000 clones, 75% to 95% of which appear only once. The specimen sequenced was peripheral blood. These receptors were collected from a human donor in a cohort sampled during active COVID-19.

Here the CDR3 DNA reads TGTGCCAGCAGCGTATCAACAGGGGGCCCCTACGAGCAGTACTTC. Protein sequence: CASSVSTGGPYEQYF. This sequence joins TRBV9 and TRBJ2-7; TRBD1 aligns across 9 bases. The V segment lost 1 base and the J segment 2 bases; nucleotides outside the gene matches: 4. The germline gives CDR1 SGDLS, CDR2 YYNGEE. The CDR3 contains 15 residues.

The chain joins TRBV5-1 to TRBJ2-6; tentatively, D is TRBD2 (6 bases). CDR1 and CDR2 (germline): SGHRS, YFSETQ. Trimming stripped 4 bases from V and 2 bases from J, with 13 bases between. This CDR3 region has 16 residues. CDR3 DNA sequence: TGCGCCAGCAGCCCCTGGGGGGAACCTGGGGCCAACGTCCTGACTTTC. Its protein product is CASSPWGEPGANVLTF.

The CDR3 loop is CASSPTARQGAQSQANQETQYF. The CDR3 DNA sequence: TGTGCCAGCAGCCCTACCGCCCGACAGGGGGCTCAATCACAAGCTAACCAAGAGACCCAGTACTTC. The chain joins TRBV6-2 or TRBV6-3 to TRBJ2-5; the match to TRBD1 covers 10 bases. J lost 0 bases, V lost 6 bases, and 25 bases had no gene match. The CDR3 has 22 amino acids. Per the germline V gene, CDR1 is MNHEY and CDR2 is SVGEGT.

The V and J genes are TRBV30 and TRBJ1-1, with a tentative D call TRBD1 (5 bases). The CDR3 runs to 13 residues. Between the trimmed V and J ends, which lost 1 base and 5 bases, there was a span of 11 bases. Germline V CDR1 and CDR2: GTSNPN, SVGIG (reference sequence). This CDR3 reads CAWSAGGGTEAFF. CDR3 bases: TGTGCCTGGAGTGCGGGGGGGGGTACTGAAGCTTTCTTT. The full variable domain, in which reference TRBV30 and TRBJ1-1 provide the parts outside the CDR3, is SQTIHQWPATLVQPVGSPLSLECTVEGTSNPNLYWYRQAAGRGLQLLFYSVGIGQISSEVPQNLSASRPQDRQFILSSKKLLLSDSGFYLCAWSAGGGTEAFFGQGTRLTVV.

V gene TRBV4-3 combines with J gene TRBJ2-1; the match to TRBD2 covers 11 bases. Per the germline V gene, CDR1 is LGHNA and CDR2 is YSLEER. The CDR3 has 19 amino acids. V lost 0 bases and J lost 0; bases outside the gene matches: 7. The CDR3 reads CASSQDLAGGSSSYNEQFF. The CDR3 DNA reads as TGCGCCAGCAGCCAAGATCTAGCGGGGGGTTCGAGCTCCTACAATGAGCAGTTCTTC.

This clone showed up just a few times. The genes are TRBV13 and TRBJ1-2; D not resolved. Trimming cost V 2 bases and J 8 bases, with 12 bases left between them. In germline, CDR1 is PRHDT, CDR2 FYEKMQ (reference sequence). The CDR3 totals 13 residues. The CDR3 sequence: CASSLTYIQGYTF. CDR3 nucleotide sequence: TGTGCCAGCAGCTTAACATATATACAGGGCTACACCTTC.

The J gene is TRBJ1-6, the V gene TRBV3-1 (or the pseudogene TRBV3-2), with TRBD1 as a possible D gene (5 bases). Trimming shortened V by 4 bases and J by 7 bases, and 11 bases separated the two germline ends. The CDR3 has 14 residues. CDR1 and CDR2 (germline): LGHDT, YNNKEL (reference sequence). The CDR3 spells CASSRRQYNSPLHF. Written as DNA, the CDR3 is TGTGCCAGCAGCCGAAGACAGTACAATTCACCCCTCCACTTT.

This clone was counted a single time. This CDR3 is CASSLSGEKLFF. CDR3 bases: TGTGCCAGCAGTTTATCCGGTGAAAAACTGTTTTTT. The chain is built from TRBV12-3 or TRBV12-4 and TRBJ1-4, with D unclear. CDR3 length equals 12 residues. V lost 2 bases, J lost 7 bases, and 5 bases lay in between.

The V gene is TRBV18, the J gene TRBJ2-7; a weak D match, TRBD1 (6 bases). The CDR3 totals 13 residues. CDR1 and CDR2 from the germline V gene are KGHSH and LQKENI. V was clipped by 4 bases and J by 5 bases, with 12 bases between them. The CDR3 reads CASSLNRVDEQYV. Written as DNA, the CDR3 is TGTGCCAGCTCACTAAACAGGGTTGACGAGCAGTACGTC.

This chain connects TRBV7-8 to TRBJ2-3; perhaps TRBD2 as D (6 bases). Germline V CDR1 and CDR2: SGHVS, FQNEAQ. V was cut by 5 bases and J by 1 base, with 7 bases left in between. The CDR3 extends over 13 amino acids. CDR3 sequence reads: CASSGGGTDTQYF. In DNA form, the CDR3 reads TGTGCCAGCAGCGGCGGGGGCACAGATACGCAGTATTTT.